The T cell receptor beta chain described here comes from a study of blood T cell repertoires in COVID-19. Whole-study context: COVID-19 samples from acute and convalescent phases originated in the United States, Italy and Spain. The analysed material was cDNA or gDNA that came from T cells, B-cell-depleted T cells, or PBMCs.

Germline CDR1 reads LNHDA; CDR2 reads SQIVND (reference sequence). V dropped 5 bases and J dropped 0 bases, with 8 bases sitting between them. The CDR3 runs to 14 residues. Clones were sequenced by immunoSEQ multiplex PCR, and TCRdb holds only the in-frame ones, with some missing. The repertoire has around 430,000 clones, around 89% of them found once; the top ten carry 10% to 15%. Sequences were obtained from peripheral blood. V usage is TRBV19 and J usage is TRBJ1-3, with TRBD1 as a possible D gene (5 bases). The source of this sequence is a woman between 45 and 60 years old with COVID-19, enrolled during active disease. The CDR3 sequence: CASSLTASGNTIYF. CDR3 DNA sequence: TGTGCCAGTAGTCTGACAGCCTCTGGAAACACCATATATTTT.